The 25 T cell receptor beta chains listed next were all sequenced from one sample in a study of blood T cell repertoires in COVID-19. TCRdb's copy holds only in-frame clones and misses some; the assay was immunoSEQ multiplex PCR. The table shows 40,000 to 50,000 clones, with about three quarters occurring only once. Sample: peripheral blood. The source is a man between 65 and 85 years old with active or convalescent COVID-19.

The chain uses TRBV2 and TRBJ2-2; D is perhaps TRBD2 (6 bases). The germline V gene encodes CDR1 SNHLY and CDR2 FYNNEI. The CDR3 consists of 18 residues. V shed 4 bases and J shed 5 bases, with 23 bases lying between them. The CDR3 DNA reads as TGTGCCAGCAGTGGATTTGGGGTGGGGCCTAGCGCAACCGGGGAGCTGTTTTTT. This codes for CASSGFGVGPSATGELFF. Complete variable domain (other parts from reference TRBV2 and TRBJ2-2): EPEVTQTPSHQVTQMGQEVILRCVPISNHLYFYWYRQILGQKVEFLVSFYNNEISEKSEIFDDQFSVERPDGSNFTLKIRSTKLEDSAMYFCASSGFGVGPSATGELFFGEGSRLTVL.

The CDR3 coding sequence is TGTGCCACCCGCGGGGAGGGGGGAACTGAAGCTTTCTTT. Translation: CATRGEGGTEAFF. The rearrangement uses TRBV10-3 and TRBJ1-1; tentatively, D is TRBD1 (6 bases). Trimming removed 10 bases from V and 5 bases from J, with 17 bases in between. The CDR3 has 13 residues. Germline lookup yields CDR1 ENHRY and CDR2 SYGVKD.

The chain recombines TRBV6-5 with TRBJ1-2, with TRBD1 as a possible D gene (5 bases). This CDR3 comprises 15 residues. Germline CDR1 is MNHEY and CDR2 is SVGAGI. V lost 5 bases to trimming and J lost 1 base, with 14 bases between them. CDR3 region: CASSRLGGLNYGYTF. CDR3 nucleotide sequence: TGTGCCAGCAGTCGCCTGGGGGGTCTTAACTATGGCTACACCTTC.

The rearrangement links TRBV7-9 to TRBJ1-5; D unclear. The CDR3 runs to 14 residues. V lost 5 bases, J lost 0 bases, and 8 bases lay in between. Germline V gene data show CDR1 as SEHNR and CDR2 as FQNEAQ (reference sequence). The CDR3, as DNA: TGTGCCAGCAGCCCCGAGAATAGCAATCAGCCCCAGCATTTT. Protein sequence: CASSPENSNQPQHF.

This clone was seen more than once but under ten times. The V and J genes are TRBV7-9 and TRBJ2-3; TRBD2 matches 10 bases. The V gene's germline CDR1 is SEHNR and CDR2 FQNEAQ (reference sequence). Trimming removed 1 base from V and 3 bases from J; junction bases left unmatched: 1. This CDR3 comprises 15 residues. In nucleotides, the CDR3 is TGTGCCAGCAGCTTAGTACTAGCGGGGACAGATACGCAGTATTTT. This sequence encodes CASSLVLAGTDTQYF.

The sample holds one count of this clone. This chain joins TRBV5-1 and TRBJ1-2, with D possibly being TRBD1 (6 bases). This CDR3 contains 14 residues. Germline-derived CDR1 and CDR2 are SGHRS and YFSETQ. Trimming removed 0 bases from V and 6 bases from J, with 12 bases in between. CDR3: CASSLDGDINGYTF. CDR3 in DNA: TGCGCCAGCAGCTTGGATGGGGACATAAATGGCTACACCTTC.

The J gene is TRBJ2-1, the V gene TRBV19; 10 bases are a match to TRBD2. This CDR3 contains 16 residues. Germline CDR1 reads LNHDA; CDR2 reads SQIVND (reference sequence). V was pared by 0 bases and J by 2 bases, with 1 base of the junction left unmatched. CDR3 region: CASSIDLAGAYNEQFF. Here the CDR3 DNA reads TGTGCCAGTAGTATAGATCTAGCGGGGGCCTACAATGAGCAGTTCTTC.

The chain joins TRBV5-1 to TRBJ1-1, with 9 bases identical to TRBD1. Germline-derived CDR1 and CDR2 are SGHRS and YFSETQ. The V gene end was trimmed by 5 bases and the J gene end by 5 bases; junction bases not matched to a gene: 4. The CDR3 covers 13 residues. The CDR3 sequence is CASSWTGDTEAFF. The CDR3 DNA follows: TGCGCCAGCAGTTGGACAGGGGATACTGAAGCTTTCTTT. The full variable domain, its missing parts supplied by reference TRBV5-1 and TRBJ1-1, is KAGVTQTPRYLIKTRGQQVTLSCSPISGHRSVSWYQQTPGQGLQFLFEYFSETQRNKGNFPGRFSGRQFSNSRSEMNVSTLELGDSALYLCASSWTGDTEAFFGQGTRLTVV.

Here the CDR3 DNA reads TGCGCCAGCAGCCAAGAAAGGGTCAGGGGGTTCTACGAGCAGTACTTC. Residues: CASSQERVRGFYEQYF. This chain joins TRBV4-1 and TRBJ2-7, with 7 bases fitting TRBD1. The CDR3 is 16 residues long. The V segment lost 0 bases and the J segment 3 bases; nucleotides outside the gene matches: 8. Germline lookup yields CDR1 MGHRA and CDR2 YSYEKL.

This clone was found once. The V gene is TRBV6-5, the J gene TRBJ1-2; tentative D call: TRBD1 (6 bases). CDR1 MNHEY and CDR2 SVGAGI come from the germline V gene. This CDR3 is built from 13 residues. V was shortened by 0 bases and J by 7 bases, with 9 bases between the two germline ends. The CDR3: CASSYSWDTGYTF. The CDR3 DNA reads as TGTGCCAGCAGTTACTCCTGGGACACTGGCTACACCTTC.

V usage is TRBV11-3 and J usage is TRBJ2-1; TRBD2 matches 13 bases. The trim removed 6 bases at V and 3 bases at J, leaving 5 bases unmatched. CDR3 length: 16 residues. CDR1 is SGHNT and CDR2 is YENEEA in the germline V gene. This CDR3 is CASSAGTSGVYNEQFF. CDR3 in DNA: TGTGCCAGCAGTGCCGGGACTAGCGGGGTCTACAATGAGCAGTTCTTC. The whole variable domain, filled in from reference TRBV11-3 and TRBJ2-1, reads EAGVVQSPRYKIIEKKQPVAFWCNPISGHNTLYWYLQNLGQGPELLIRYENEEAVDDSQLPKDRFSAERLKGVDSTLKIQPAELGDSAVYLCASSAGTSGVYNEQFFGPGTRLTVL.

V and J are TRBV2 and TRBJ1-4; D might be TRBD1 (5 bases). In germline, CDR1 is SNHLY, CDR2 FYNNEI. The CDR3 runs 15 residues. V shed 0 bases and J shed 8 bases, with 13 bases lying between them. For the CDR3, the DNA is TGTGCCAGCAGTGAAGCGCTACGGTCAGGGGAAAAACTGTTTTTT. This sequence encodes CASSEALRSGEKLFF.

This sequence joins TRBV7-2 and TRBJ1-6; D call uncertain. Trimming shortened V by 9 bases and J by 0 bases, and 9 bases separated the two germline ends. Germline CDR1 and CDR2: SGHTA and FQGNSA. This CDR3 has 14 amino acids. The CDR3 reads CASRRSSYNSPLHF. The CDR3, as DNA: TGTGCCAGTAGACGGAGCTCCTATAATTCACCCCTCCACTTT.

The rearrangement uses TRBV10-3 and TRBJ1-2; 9 nucleotides match TRBD1. With V trimmed by 10 bases and J by 8 bases, 11 bases remained unmatched. CDR1 and CDR2 from the germline V gene are ENHRY and SYGVKD. The CDR3 runs to 13 residues. The CDR3 here is CASRDRDPSGYTF. The CDR3 coding sequence is TGTGCCAGCCGGGACAGGGATCCTTCCGGCTACACCTTC.

V usage is TRBV6-5 and J usage is TRBJ1-3; D remains unclear. The V end lost 8 bases, the J end lost 10 bases, and 24 bases lay between the germline ends. Germline V gene data show CDR1 as MNHEY and CDR2 as SVGAGI. CDR3 length equals 15 residues. The CDR3 sequence is CASSHPLGGESTIYF. The CDR3 DNA reads TGTGCCAGCTCGCACCCCCTTGGAGGCGAAAGTACCATATATTTT.

This chain connects TRBV30 to TRBJ2-3; the match to TRBD2 covers 9 bases. Germline lookup yields CDR1 GTSNPN and CDR2 SVGIG (reference sequence). With 2 bases clipped from V and 5 bases from J, the junction kept 5 bases outside the gene matches. This CDR3 is built from 14 residues. The CDR3 nucleotides read TGTGCCTGGAGTAGCGCGGGGGGGCAAGATACGCAGTATTTT. Translation gives CAWSSAGGQDTQYF. Variable domain in full (rest from reference TRBV30 and TRBJ2-3): SQTIHQWPATLVQPVGSPLSLECTVEGTSNPNLYWYRQAAGRGLQLLFYSVGIGQISSEVPQNLSASRPQDRQFILSSKKLLLSDSGFYLCAWSSAGGQDTQYFGPGTRLTVL.

Details on this clone: Compared with germline, one end of the junction differs, possibly owing to a read error. The V call is TRBV3-1 (or the pseudogene TRBV3-2), the J call TRBJ2-7; maybe TRBD1 (5 bases). Germline CDR1 and CDR2: LGHDT and YNNKEL (reference sequence). The CDR3 loop spans 15 amino acids. The CDR3 DNA is TGTGCCAGCAGGGGGCACCCATGGGCGTCCTCCGAGCAGTACTTC. This translates into CASRGHPWASSEQYF.

The chain combines TRBV6-1 with TRBJ1-2; 7 bases match TRBD1. Germline trimming cut 2 bases from V and 3 bases from J; bases unmatched to any gene: 0. The CDR3 covers 13 residues. Germline V lookup: CDR1 MNHNS, CDR2 SASEGT. The DNA for the CDR3 is TGTGCCAGCAGTGAAACAGGGGACTATGGCTACACCTTC. Protein sequence: CASSETGDYGYTF.

This clone appeared once. The J gene is TRBJ1-2, the V gene TRBV6-6, with unresolved D. CDR3 length: 12 amino acids. Germline loops: CDR1 MNHNY, CDR2 SVGAGI (reference sequence). V dropped 6 bases and J dropped 7 bases, with 12 bases sitting between them. This CDR3 is CASSNEVGGYTF. CDR3 nucleotides: TGTGCCAGCAGCAACGAGGTCGGTGGCTACACCTTC.

V gene TRBV27 combines with J gene TRBJ2-7; D may be TRBD1 (6 bases). V lost 5 bases and J 2 bases, leaving 16 bases between the germline ends. The germline gives CDR1 MNHEY, CDR2 SMNVEV (reference sequence). This CDR3 comprises 15 residues. The CDR3 region has the DNA TGTGCCAGCAGTCCCTCGGCAGGGGCCACCTACGAGCAGTACTTC. Its protein product is CASSPSAGATYEQYF.

The chain has TRBV10-3 and TRBJ2-7; a weak D match, TRBD1 (5 bases). Trimming shortened V by 4 bases and J by 5 bases, and 12 bases separated the two germline ends. The CDR3 is 13 residues long. The germline gives CDR1 ENHRY, CDR2 SYGVKD. The CDR3 DNA is TGTGCCATCAGTGCGGCAGGGTGGGACGAGCAGTACTTC. Protein: CAISAAGWDEQYF.

This chain connects TRBV30 to TRBJ1-6; 7 bases are a match to TRBD1. The CDR3 sequence is 15 residues long. Unmatched junction bases numbered 6, after V lost 4 bases and J lost 3 bases. CDR1 and CDR2 (germline): GTSNPN, SVGIG (reference sequence). The CDR3 coding sequence is TGTGCCTGGAAGGGACAGCCGAACTATAATTCACCCCTCCACTTT. Translated: CAWKGQPNYNSPLHF.

The chain recombines TRBV5-4 with TRBJ2-3, with unresolved D. This CDR3 contains 16 residues. Germline loops: CDR1 SGHNT, CDR2 YYREEE (reference sequence). Deletions cut 3 bases from V and 1 base from J, with 15 bases between. The CDR3 DNA is TGTGCCAGCAGCTCTTTACCACTCCGGGGCACAGATACGCAGTATTTT. As protein: CASSSLPLRGTDTQYF.

In this sample, this clone turned up a few times. The chain carries TRBV10-3 and TRBJ1-1; unclear D gene. With 5 bases removed from V and 1 base from J, the gap between germline ends came to 8 bases. Germline-derived CDR1 and CDR2 are ENHRY and SYGVKD. The CDR3 is 13 residues long. The CDR3 sequence: CAISQDTNTEAFF. CDR3 DNA: TGTGCCATCAGTCAGGATACGAACACTGAAGCTTTCTTT.

The chain combines TRBV7-9 with TRBJ2-7; 7 nucleotides align to TRBD2. Losses at the gene ends were 8 bases for V and 2 bases for J; bases not matched to a gene: 3. Germline loops: CDR1 SEHNR, CDR2 FQNEAQ (reference sequence). This CDR3 is 12 amino acids long. CDR3 sequence (DNA): TGTGCCAGCGAGCGGGGCCCCTACGAGCAGTACTTC. Its translation is CASERGPYEQYF.